Listed here are 22 T cell receptor beta chains from one sample, sequenced in a study of blood T cell repertoires in COVID-19. Sequencing was performed with immunoSEQ multiplex PCR; in TCRdb, only in-frame clones are kept and a portion is missing. Seen here are fewer than 100,000 clones, about 80% observed once, and the top ten hold around a tenth. The material sequenced was peripheral blood. These receptor sequences come from a woman in her 70s with acute or convalescent COVID-19.

J is TRBJ2-5 and V is TRBV5-1; D may be TRBD1 (6 bases). The germline V and J ends were trimmed by 7 bases and 2 bases, with 15 bases remaining between them. This CDR3 is 14 amino acids long. Per the germline V gene, CDR1 is SGHRS and CDR2 is YFSETQ. CDR3 in DNA: TGCGCCAGCGAGGCCCCAGGGGCGCAAGAGACCCAGTACTTC. The encoded protein is CASEAPGAQETQYF.

The chain has TRBV11-2 and TRBJ2-1, with 8 bases fitting TRBD2. CDR1 is SGHAT and CDR2 is FQNNGV in the germline V gene. J gave up 4 bases and V 7 bases, and 9 bases lay outside the gene matches. This CDR3 is 15 amino acids long. The CDR3 DNA follows: TGTGCCAGCATCCTCGGGGGGGCCACGTACAATGAGCAGTTCTTC. It is translated as CASILGGATYNEQFF. The whole variable domain, filled in from reference TRBV11-2 and TRBJ2-1, reads EAGVAQSPRYKIIEKRQSVAFWCNPISGHATLYWYQQILGQGPKLLIQFQNNGVVDDSQLPKDRFSAERLKGVDSTLKIQPAKLEDSAVYLCASILGGATYNEQFFGPGTRLTVL.

V usage is TRBV19 and J usage is TRBJ1-1; D remains unclear. V gave up 3 bases and J gave up 4 bases, with 6 bases separating them. Germline assignment: CDR1 LNHDA and CDR2 SQIVND (reference sequence). This CDR3 is built from 12 residues. CDR3 coding DNA: TGTGCCAGTAGTATGAGGTTCACTGAAGCTTTCTTT. Amino acids: CASSMRFTEAFF. The variable domain in full, with the rest retrieved from reference TRBV19 and TRBJ1-1, is DGGITQSPKYLFRKEGQNVTLSCEQNLNHDAMYWYRQDPGQGLRLIYYSQIVNDFQKGDIAEGYSVSREKKESFPLTVTSAQKNPTAFYLCASSMRFTEAFFGQGTRLTVV.

This chain links TRBV12-5 with TRBJ2-2; tentatively, D is TRBD1 (6 bases). This CDR3 is built from 16 residues. The V gene lost 0 bases and the J gene lost 5 bases, with 13 bases spanning the gap. Germline loops: CDR1 LGHNT, CDR2 FRNRAP. The CDR3 DNA follows: TGTGCTAGTGGTTTGGTATCAGGGGCTGGAACCGGGGAGCTGTTTTTT. This codes for CASGLVSGAGTGELFF.

The J gene is TRBJ1-4, the V gene TRBV30, with a possible D match to TRBD1 (5 bases). Germline V lookup: CDR1 GTSNPN, CDR2 SVGIG (reference sequence). Trimming removed 2 bases at V and 8 bases at J, with 15 bases between. The CDR3 length is 14 residues. For the CDR3, the DNA is TGTGCCTGGAGTCCGCAAAGACAGACGGAAAAACTGTTTTTT. The encoded protein is CAWSPQRQTEKLFF.

This clone was seen more than once but under ten times. The chain combines TRBV28 with TRBJ1-1, with 8 bases identical to TRBD1. This CDR3 region has 15 residues. J gave up 3 bases and V 7 bases, and 10 bases lay outside the gene matches. From germline, CDR1 is MDHEN and CDR2 SYDVKM. CDR3 nucleotides: TGTGCCAGCATCTCCCTGGCGACAGGGGACACTGAAGCTTTCTTT. It specifies CASISLATGDTEAFF.

V gene TRBV7-3 combines with J gene TRBJ1-1; D is possibly TRBD1 (5 bases). The length of the CDR3 is 16 residues. Trimming took off 4 bases at V and 5 bases at J, with 20 bases between the two ends. From germline, CDR1 is SGHTA and CDR2 FQGTGA. The CDR3 DNA is TGTGCCAGCAGCTCAGCGGTGGGGGGAGGTATTACTGAAGCTTTCTTT. It translates to CASSSAVGGGITEAFF.

The chain has TRBV18 and TRBJ2-3, with 9 bases fitting TRBD1. Germline CDR1 and CDR2: KGHSH and LQKENI. The length of the CDR3 is 13 residues. The J segment lost 6 bases and the V segment lost 6 bases, leaving 4 bases of the junction unmatched. CDR3 sequence reads: CASSRDRVDTQYF. CDR3 in DNA: TGTGCCAGCTCCCGGGACAGGGTGGATACGCAGTATTTT.

The chain employs TRBV9 and TRBJ2-3; weak D call: TRBD1 (6 bases). The germline V and J ends were trimmed by 0 bases and 3 bases, with 8 bases remaining between them. Germline V gene data show CDR1 as SGDLS and CDR2 as YYNGEE. The CDR3 contains 14 residues. The CDR3 region is CASSVAQGTDTQYF. The CDR3 DNA reads TGTGCCAGCAGCGTAGCACAGGGAACAGATACGCAGTATTTT.

The chain employs TRBV6-1 and TRBJ2-2; TRBD2 matches 11 bases. The germline gives CDR1 MNHNS, CDR2 SASEGT. Unmatched junction bases numbered 4, after V lost 4 bases and J lost 0 bases. This CDR3 is built from 17 residues. The CDR3 loop reads CASSAGTSGANTGELFF. The CDR3 DNA follows: TGTGCCAGCAGTGCCGGGACTAGCGGAGCGAACACCGGGGAGCTGTTTTTT.

Concerning this clone: Other DNA sequences in the same sample also yield this CDR3. This rearrangement joins TRBV29-1 to TRBJ1-4; 9 positions match TRBD1. CDR1 and CDR2 from the germline V gene are SQVTM and ANQGSEA. The CDR3 has 12 residues. V shed 7 bases, J shed 8 bases, and the junction held 5 bases outside the gene matches. The CDR3 DNA is TGCAGCGCTGGACAGGGGCGGGAAAAACTGTTTTTT. This encodes CSAGQGREKLFF.

The J gene is TRBJ1-2, the V gene TRBV19; tentative D call: TRBD1 (5 bases). The CDR3 spans 15 residues. The V end lost 7 bases, the J end lost 0 bases, and 15 bases lay between the germline ends. CDR1 LNHDA and CDR2 SQIVND come from the germline V gene (reference sequence). The CDR3 bases are TGTGCCAGTACCCCAGGACACTTCGCTAACTATGGCTACACCTTC. The encoded protein is CASTPGHFANYGYTF.

This chain links TRBV28 with TRBJ1-1, with D perhaps TRBD1 (6 bases). The CDR3 consists of 15 residues. The germline V gene encodes CDR1 MDHEN and CDR2 SYDVKM. Trimming left V 7 bases short and J 6 bases short, with 21 bases between. CDR3 amino acids: CASTPWAGESSEAFF. CDR3 in DNA: TGTGCCAGCACCCCGTGGGCAGGGGAATCCTCTGAAGCTTTCTTT.

This clone was picked up a small number of times. The junction departs from germline at one end; a sequencing error may be responsible. The genes are TRBV6-6 and TRBJ1-3; D is unclear. Looked up from germline, CDR1 is MNHNY and CDR2 is SVGAGI (reference sequence). The CDR3 totals 12 residues. DNA of the CDR3: TGTGCCAGCAGCTACTCTGGAAACACCATATATTTT. Protein: CASSYSGNTIYF.

This clone was seen more than once but under ten times. The rearrangement uses TRBV28 and TRBJ1-1, with D unclear. With 6 bases removed from V and 0 bases from J, the gap between germline ends came to 11 bases. The CDR3 has 14 amino acids. The germline CDR1 and CDR2 sequences are MDHEN and SYDVKM. The CDR3 spells CASSRPGLNTEAFF. The CDR3 DNA reads as TGTGCCAGCAGCCGACCGGGATTGAACACTGAAGCTTTCTTT.

This clone has just a few counts. The rearrangement uses TRBV18 and TRBJ2-2, with D perhaps matching TRBD2 (5 bases). Germline values: CDR1 KGHSH, CDR2 LQKENI. Trimming pared 3 bases from V and 4 bases from J, leaving 12 bases between. The CDR3 totals 15 residues. The CDR3 DNA reads as TGTGCCAGCTCACCGAGGGTAGGGCCCACCGGGGAGCTGTTTTTT. Translating it yields CASSPRVGPTGELFF. The full variable domain, completed using reference TRBV18 and TRBJ2-2, is NAGVMQNPRHLVRRRGQEARLRCSPMKGHSHVYWYRQLPEEGLKFMVYLQKENIIDESGMPKERFSAEFPKEGPSILRIQQVVRGDSAAYFCASSPRVGPTGELFFGEGSRLTVL.

V gene TRBV2 combines with J gene TRBJ2-2, with 10 bases lining up with TRBD2. Per the germline V gene, CDR1 is SNHLY and CDR2 is FYNNEI. V shed 4 bases, J shed 1 base, and the junction held 0 bases outside the gene matches. CDR3 size: 15 residues. CDR3 sequence reads: CASSGTSGNTGELFF. In DNA form, the CDR3 reads TGTGCCAGCAGTGGGACTAGCGGGAACACCGGGGAGCTGTTTTTT.

The CDR3, as DNA: TGCAGCGTTGCTATTAGCGGGACAGGGCTGTACTTC. This gives the protein CSVAISGTGLYF. The chain uses TRBV29-1 and TRBJ2-7, with D possibly matching TRBD1 (9 bases). The length of the CDR3 is 12 residues. V lost 4 bases to trimming and J lost 12 bases, with 19 bases between them. Per the germline V gene, CDR1 is SQVTM and CDR2 is ANQGSEA.

This chain connects TRBV5-5 to TRBJ2-7; 7 nucleotides match TRBD1. The V gene's germline CDR1 is SGHKS and CDR2 YYEKEE (reference sequence). Trimming took 0 bases from V and 3 from J; bases not matched to a gene: 6. The CDR3 extends over 15 amino acids. The CDR3 DNA reads as TGTGCCAGCAGCTTGGTGGGACAGCTAATCTACGAGCAGTACTTC. It specifies CASSLVGQLIYEQYF.

The chain employs TRBV28 and TRBJ1-5; D unresolved. This CDR3 comprises 12 residues. Trimming shortened V by 8 bases and J by 6 bases, and 11 bases separated the two germline ends. Looked up from germline, CDR1 is MDHEN and CDR2 is SYDVKM. CDR3 bases: TGTGCCAGCGGAGTCGGGAGTCAGCCCCAGCATTTT. This codes for CASGVGSQPQHF.

For the CDR3, the DNA is TGCGCCAGCACCACTTCTGGAGCAACTAATGAAAAACTGTTTTTT. Its translation: CASTTSGATNEKLFF. The chain links TRBV5-1 to TRBJ1-4; D gene uncertain. The V and J ends lost 6 bases and 0 bases respectively, with 12 bases between them. Looked up from germline, CDR1 is SGHRS and CDR2 is YFSETQ. There are 15 residues in the CDR3.

This clone was seen just once. This sequence joins TRBV28 and TRBJ2-3, with 16 bases that match TRBD2. CDR1 and CDR2 (germline): MDHEN, SYDVKM. The V segment lost 1 base and the J segment 4 bases; nucleotides outside the gene matches: 8. This CDR3 is built from 19 residues. CDR3 sequence: CASSLSVRGLAGGSDTQYF. CDR3 DNA: TGTGCCAGCAGTTTATCGGTCAGGGGACTAGCGGGGGGGTCAGATACGCAGTATTTT. The full variable domain, in which reference TRBV28 and TRBJ2-3 provide the parts outside the CDR3, is DVKVTQSSRYLVKRTGEKVFLECVQDMDHENMFWYRQDPGLGLRLIYFSYDVKMKEKGDIPEGYSVSREKKERFSLILESASTNQTSMYLCASSLSVRGLAGGSDTQYFGPGTRLTVL.